The clone carrying this T cell receptor beta chain was detected a few times. The CDR3 runs to 18 residues. V lost 4 bases, J lost 2 bases, and 24 bases lay in between. The data stem from a study of molecular identifiers for immune sequencing clone quantification. Both previously described methods and listed TCR primers were employed to make bulk TCR libraries. TCRdb analysed the PCR reads with MiXCR anew, one entry per CDR3 protein. This sample has about 630,000 distinct CDR3 sequences, with less than 30% found just once. The sample consisted of naive CD8+ T cells from blood, with Jurkat cell RNA spiked in. Stated subset: FACS-sorted CD8+CD4-CCR7+CD45RA+ naive T cells. The rearrangement joins TRBV12-3 or TRBV12-4 to TRBJ2-7, with D perhaps TRBD1 or TRBD2 (8 bases each). This receptor was obtained from a human donor in good health. Some libraries in this study had Jurkat cell RNA spiked in. CDR3 loop: CASSSGGPLGLGAYEQYF. The CDR3 coding sequence is TGTGCCAGCAGTTCAGGGGGCCCTCTGGGACTAGGGGCCTACGAGCAGTACTTC.